This T cell receptor beta chain was retrieved from a study of blood T cell repertoires in COVID-19. This table comes from immunoSEQ multiplex PCR, and its TCRdb copy is limited to in-frame clones, with some not included. The sample consists of some 160,000 clones, approximately 90% of them appearing once. With V trimmed by 5 bases and J by 6 bases, 6 bases remained unmatched. The CDR3 runs 15 residues. The germline V gene encodes CDR1 SGHTA and CDR2 FQGNSA. This TCR was recovered from a man aged 50 to 60 who had recovered from COVID-19. The sample consisted of peripheral blood. The chain links TRBV7-2 to TRBJ1-4; TRBD1 aligns across 10 bases. Written as DNA, the CDR3 is TGTGCCAGCAGCCTAAGACAGGGGGCAGATGAAAAACTGTTTTTT. Its translation is CASSLRQGADEKLFF.